This T cell receptor beta chain was captured in a study of blood T cell repertoires in COVID-19 (dated by TCRdb to about 2020). Notes on the research overall: Collaborator samples came from the United States, Italy and Spain and covered acute and convalescent phases of COVID-19. The material from the prospective study consisted of cDNA or gDNA derived from T cells, B-cell-depleted T cells, or PBMCs. Subjects who had been exposed to COVID-19, were actively infected with it, or had recovered from it provided the deeply sampled blood TCRbeta repertoires that made up the dataset. A freely available public database, intended as a resource for researchers studying the immune response to SARS-CoV-2, is where the repertoires were released. Samples were obtained from the ongoing ImmuneRACE study (first 160 participants) and from some 1,200 subjects provided by 6 global collaborators. Sample metadata almost always included a de-identified subject ID, COVID-19 status, age in years and sex. Where available, HLA class I and class II types were taken from metadata supplied by the sample provider and were not determined by assay-based typing.

The immunoSEQ Assay, a bias-controlled multiplex PCR, was used to amplify TCRbeta CDR3 regions from genomic DNA. The published analysis was carried out like this. Nucleated cell counts per sample were estimated from amplification of reference gene primers within the assay. To quantify the absolute abundance of each unique TCRbeta CDR3 rearrangement, sequence reads were collapsed and filtered. For each sample, productive Simpson clonality was calculated by taking the square root of Simpson's diversity index across productive rearrangements. Not all clones reach the TCRdb copy of this immuneACCESS table, which keeps in-frame sequences only. Checked studies attribute under half of the gap to unresolved V genes and leave the rest unexplained. D and trimming come from the DNA, and the V and J calls and clone size come from that table. In all, the sample holds about 74,000 clones, and roughly 84% of those were seen once. Approximately 29% of the sample is taken by the ten largest.

The collaborating institutions used their own protocols to collect whole blood in K2EDTA tubes. For TCRbeta analysis, collaborators shipped samples as frozen whole blood, isolated PBMCs, or DNA extracted from either of those sample types. Taken from cysteine to phenylalanine, the CDR3 has 16 residues. Only the CDR3 DNA is retained, 48 bases long and in frame from the first base. CDR1 and CDR2 are read off the germline V gene as SGHTA and FQGNSA. The V end loses 5 bases and the J end loses 1 base, and a stretch of 12 bases separates them. Overall study results and their limits: Clinical and demographic metadata were provided uncurated, with the amount varying by source and participant.

This clone has just a few counts. The specificity of this receptor is unknown. Base qualities were left out, and no much larger clone turns up one base away. Specimen: peripheral blood. Recombination joined TRBV7-2 with TRBJ2-6; tentative D gene TRBD1, with 6 bases matching. The clonotype comes from a woman aged 80 or older with active or convalescent COVID-19. The CDR3 region: CASSPRTASGANVLTF. The DNA sequence reads TGTGCCAGCAGCCCCCGGACAGCATCTGGGGCCAACGTCCTGACTTTC.